This T cell receptor beta chain was found in a study of T-cell reconstitution after alpha-beta-depleted transplantation in children listed by TCRdb under 2016. Turning to the overall study: T-cell immune reconstitution after TCRalphabeta/CD19-depleted allogeneic hematopoietic cell transplantation in children was quantitatively tracked in the study by means of TCR repertoire profiling.

Trimming costs V 4 bases and J 5 bases, and their ends lie 17 bases apart. The CDR3 runs 15 amino acids, cysteine and phenylalanine included. CDR3 DNA only is kept here, 45 bases in frame from base 1. Preparation of the library involved PCR. The sample was run on an Illumina HiSeq 2500. TCR library preparation used molecular barcoding, with unique molecular identifiers applied to normalize quantification of the TCRbeta repertoire. Using fastp trimming at Q25 and MiXCR clonotype assembly, TCRdb reanalyzed the public sequencing data and kept in-frame beta chains. Every CDR3 protein is listed once, alongside the most common genes and DNA of its rows. This sample lists 450,000 to 600,000 distinct CDR3 sequences; approximately 29% were detected once. The ten largest clones take up around 2.4% of the sample. Notes on this clonotype: Its recognized antigen is unknown. Base qualities are not provided; no much larger clone lies one nucleotide away.

Sample: PBMCs from the stem cell graft donor, taken from the stem cell graft. The TCR sequence derives from a human donor who donated a stem cell graft to a child with aplastic anemia. Here the chain combines TRBV12-3 or TRBV12-4 and TRBJ2-5; the D region possibly corresponds to TRBD2 (6 bases align). Here is the DNA: TGTGCCAGCAGTTCGAGGGACTCTGGTACGGAGACCCAGTACTTC. This translates into CASSSRDSGTETQYF.